This paragraph covers one TCR beta chain sequence. Via the markers CD45RO/CCR7/CD25/CD127/CD95/CD27, stem cell-like memory, regulatory, central memory and naive CD4+ cells were sorted. Without exception, sorted populations had purity beyond 95%. Isolated RNA was reverse transcribed in full, so expressed TCRB transcripts were sequenced. The repertoire was sequenced with immunoSEQ multiplex PCR; TCRdb's copy has only in-frame clones and lacks some. The sample holds around 300,000 clones, approximately 11% seen once. This specimen belongs to a study of beta chain features in type 1 diabetes. The CDR3 covers 15 residues. The V gene's germline CDR1 is SGHNT and CDR2 YYREEE (reference sequence). With V trimmed by 1 base and J by 5 bases, 5 bases remained unmatched.

The TCR sequence derives from a young woman in good health. The source material was naive CD4+ T cells from blood. This sequence joins TRBV5-4 and TRBJ2-1; 8 positions agree with TRBD2. CDR3 sequence: CASSLKLAADNEQFF. CDR3 DNA: TGTGCCAGCAGCTTGAAACTAGCGGCTGACAATGAGCAGTTCTTC.